The clone carrying this T cell receptor beta chain has just one count. This specimen comes from a study of blood T cell repertoires in COVID-19. Germline V gene data show CDR1 as MGHRA and CDR2 as YSYEKL. This CDR3 is 12 amino acids long. V was trimmed by 2 bases and J by 6 bases, leaving 7 bases between them. This table comes from immunoSEQ multiplex PCR, and its TCRdb copy is limited to in-frame clones, with some not included. This repertoire shows 180,000 or so clones, 65% to 85% found once; its top ten account for 3.6%. The chain links TRBV4-1 to TRBJ1-2; D uncertain. Material: PBMCs or T cells enriched from blood (not recorded which). This sequence originates from a woman aged 45-65 years in a cohort exposed to, infected with or recovered from COVID-19 (not recorded which). The CDR3 DNA follows: TGCGCCAGCAGCCAAAGCGCCCATGGCTACACCTTC. Amino acids: CASSQSAHGYTF.